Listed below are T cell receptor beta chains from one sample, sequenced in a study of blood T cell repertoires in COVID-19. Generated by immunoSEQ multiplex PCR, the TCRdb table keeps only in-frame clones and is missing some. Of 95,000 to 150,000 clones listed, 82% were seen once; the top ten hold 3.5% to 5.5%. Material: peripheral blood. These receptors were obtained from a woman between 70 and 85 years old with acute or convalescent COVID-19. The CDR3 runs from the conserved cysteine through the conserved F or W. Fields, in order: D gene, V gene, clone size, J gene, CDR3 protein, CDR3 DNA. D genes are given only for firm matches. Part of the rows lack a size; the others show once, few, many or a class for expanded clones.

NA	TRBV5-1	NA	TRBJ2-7	CASSEPPSTGLSF	TGCGCCAGCAGCGAACCCCCCTCGACAGGTCTATCATTC
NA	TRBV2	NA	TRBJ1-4	CASSESRTRYEKLFF	TGTGCCAGCAGTGAATCCCGGACAAGATATGAAAAACTGTTTTTT
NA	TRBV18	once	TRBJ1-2	CASSPPWARGGYTF	TGTGCCAGCTCACCACCGTGGGCCCGGGGTGGCTACACCTTC
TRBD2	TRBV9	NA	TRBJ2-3	CASSVSGGKDTQYF	TGTGCCAGCAGCGTGTCCGGGGGGAAAGATACGCAGTATTTT
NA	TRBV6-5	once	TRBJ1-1	CASSFGRTAGGTEAFF	TGTGCCAGCAGTTTTGGTCGGACAGCGGGAGGGACTGAAGCTTTCTTT
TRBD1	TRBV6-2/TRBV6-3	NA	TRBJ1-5	CASSYMGTGSQPQHF	TGTGCCAGCAGTTATATGGGGACAGGGAGCCAGCCCCAGCATTTT
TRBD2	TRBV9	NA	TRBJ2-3	CASSVRGDADTQYF	TGTGCCAGCAGCGTACGGGGGGACGCAGATACGCAGTATTTT
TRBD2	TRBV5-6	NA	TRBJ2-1	CASSLDTSGVDEQFF	TGTGCCAGCAGCTTGGATACGAGCGGGGTCGATGAGCAGTTCTTC
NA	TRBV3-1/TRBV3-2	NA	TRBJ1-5	CASSQESDDNSNQPQHF	TGTGCCAGCAGCCAAGAGAGCGACGATAATAGCAATCAGCCCCAGCATTTT
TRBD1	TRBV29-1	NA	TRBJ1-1	CSVRTGRDTEAFF	TGCAGCGTGCGGACAGGGAGGGACACTGAAGCTTTCTTT
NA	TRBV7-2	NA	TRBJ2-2	CASSLYEGAGELFF	TGTGCCAGCAGCTTATACGAGGGTGCCGGGGAGCTGTTTTTT
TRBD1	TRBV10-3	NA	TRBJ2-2	CAISETGTGNTGELFF	TGTGCCATCAGTGAGACCGGGACAGGGAACACCGGGGAGCTGTTTTTT
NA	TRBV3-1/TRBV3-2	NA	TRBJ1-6	CASSQGGLLSPLHF	TGTGCCAGCAGCCAGGGAGGCCTGCTTTCACCCCTCCACTTT
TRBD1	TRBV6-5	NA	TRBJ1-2	CASSYSTGQGNYGYTF	TGTGCCAGCAGTTACTCCACCGGACAGGGTAACTATGGCTACACCTTC
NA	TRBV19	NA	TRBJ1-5	CASSILWGIDRNQPQHF	TGTGCCAGTAGTATTCTTTGGGGCATTGATCGCAATCAGCCCCAGCATTTT
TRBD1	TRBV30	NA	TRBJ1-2	CAWNPDREGGYTF	TGTGCCTGGAACCCGGACAGGGAAGGTGGCTACACCTTC
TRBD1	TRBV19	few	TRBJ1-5	CASSWTTGKGNQPQHF	TGTGCCAGTAGTTGGACGACAGGGAAGGGCAATCAGCCCCAGCATTTT
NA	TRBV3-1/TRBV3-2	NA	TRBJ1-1	CASSQAGRGAFF	TGTGCCAGCAGCCAAGCAGGGAGGGGAGCTTTCTTT
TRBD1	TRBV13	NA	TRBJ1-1	CASSTQGQHREAFF	TGTGCCAGCAGCACTCAGGGACAGCACCGTGAAGCTTTCTTT
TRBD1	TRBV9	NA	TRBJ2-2	CASSPGTGIRTGELFF	TGTGCCAGCAGCCCCGGGACAGGGATCCGCACCGGGGAGCTGTTTTTT
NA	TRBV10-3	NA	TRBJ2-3	CAISGALTGADTQYF	TGTGCCATCAGTGGGGCCCTGACGGGGGCAGATACGCAGTATTTT
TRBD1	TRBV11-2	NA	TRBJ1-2	CASSPDRAYGYTF	TGTGCCAGCAGCCCGGACAGGGCGTATGGCTACACCTTC
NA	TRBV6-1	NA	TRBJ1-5	CASSELDSNQPQHF	TGTGCCAGCAGTGAATTGGACAGTAATCAGCCCCAGCATTTT
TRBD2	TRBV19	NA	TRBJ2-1	CASTRPSGGSYNEQFF	TGTGCCAGTACTAGGCCTAGCGGGGGCTCCTACAATGAGCAGTTCTTC
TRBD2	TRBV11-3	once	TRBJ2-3	CASSLGYGGASDTQYF	TGTGCCAGCAGCTTAGGTTACGGGGGGGCCTCAGATACGCAGTATTTT
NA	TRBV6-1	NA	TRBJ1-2	CASSEWTSFPNYGYTF	TGTGCCAGCAGTGAATGGACAAGTTTTCCTAACTATGGCTACACCTTC
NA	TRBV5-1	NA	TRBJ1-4	CASSLGQATNEKLFF	TGCGCCAGCAGCTTGGGACAGGCAACTAATGAAAAACTGTTTTTT
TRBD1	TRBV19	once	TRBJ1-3	CASSIARGPGNTIYF	TGTGCCAGTAGTATTGCCAGGGGGCCTGGAAACACCATATATTTT
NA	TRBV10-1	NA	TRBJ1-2	CASSASGSNYGYTF	TGCGCCAGCAGTGCTTCTGGGAGCAACTATGGCTACACCTTC
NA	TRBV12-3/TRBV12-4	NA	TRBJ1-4	CASSLSLDEKLFF	TGTGCCAGCAGTTTAAGCCTCGATGAAAAACTGTTTTTT
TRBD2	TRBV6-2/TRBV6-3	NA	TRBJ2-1	CASSTGLAGANEQFF	TGTGCCAGCAGTACGGGACTAGCGGGGGCTAATGAGCAGTTCTTC
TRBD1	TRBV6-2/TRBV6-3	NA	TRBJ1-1	CASSYWETGEAFF	TGTGCCAGCAGTTACTGGGAGACAGGGGAAGCTTTCTTT
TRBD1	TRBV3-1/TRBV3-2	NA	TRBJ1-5	CASSFGTGDAINQPQHF	TGTGCCAGCAGCTTCGGGACAGGGGACGCCATAAATCAGCCCCAGCATTTT
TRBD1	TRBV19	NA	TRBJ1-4	CASSKGQAAYGSTNEKLFF	TGTGCCAGTAGTAAAGGACAGGCCGCTTATGGCTCAACTAATGAAAAACTGTTTTTT
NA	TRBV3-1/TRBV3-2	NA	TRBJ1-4	CASSPFGGANEKLFF	TGTGCCAGCAGCCCCTTTGGGGGGGCTAATGAAAAACTGTTTTTT
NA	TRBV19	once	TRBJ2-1	CASSIGLKVEQFF	TGTGCCAGTAGTATAGGACTAAAGGTGGAGCAGTTCTTC
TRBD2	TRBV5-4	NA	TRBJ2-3	CASSLDGGGTDTQYF	TGTGCCAGCAGCTTGGACGGGGGGGGCACAGATACGCAGTATTTT
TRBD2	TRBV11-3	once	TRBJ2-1	CASSLEAGTINNEQFF	TGTGCCAGCAGCTTAGAGGCCGGGACTATTAACAATGAGCAGTTCTTC
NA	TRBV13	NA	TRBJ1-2	CASSLDHLAAPIYGYTF	TGTGCCAGCAGCCTTGACCATCTAGCAGCGCCGATCTATGGCTACACCTTC
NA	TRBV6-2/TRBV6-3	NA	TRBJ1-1	CASSFLWNTEAFF	TGTGCCAGCAGTTTTCTTTGGAACACTGAAGCTTTCTTT
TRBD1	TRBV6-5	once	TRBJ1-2	CATLQGAGGYTF	TGTGCCACCTTACAGGGGGCGGGTGGCTACACCTTC
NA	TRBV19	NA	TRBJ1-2	CASSLSGNYGYTF	TGTGCCAGTAGTTTGTCAGGGAACTATGGCTACACCTTC
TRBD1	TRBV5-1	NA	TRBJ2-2	CASSLGIQGAGGELFF	TGCGCCAGCAGCTTGGGGATCCAGGGGGCCGGCGGGGAGCTGTTTTTT
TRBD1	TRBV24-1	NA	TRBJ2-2	CATSDSDRRNTGELFF	TGTGCCACCAGTGACTCGGACAGGAGGAACACCGGGGAGCTGTTTTTT
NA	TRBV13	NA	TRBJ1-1	CASSLTDSKAFF	TGTGCCAGCAGCTTGACAGACTCTAAAGCTTTCTTT
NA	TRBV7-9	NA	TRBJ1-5	CASSLQGVNQPQHF	TGTGCCAGCAGCTTACAAGGGGTAAATCAGCCCCAGCATTTT
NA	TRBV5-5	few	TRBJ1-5	CASSSEQVVGNQPQHF	TGTGCCAGCAGCTCGGAACAGGTAGTGGGTAATCAGCCCCAGCATTTT
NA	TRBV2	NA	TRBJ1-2	CASSEQGKYGYTF	TGTGCCAGCAGTGAACAGGGAAAATATGGCTACACCTTC
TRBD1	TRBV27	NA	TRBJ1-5	CASNLPGTGDGNQPQHF	TGTGCCAGCAACTTACCCGGGACAGGTGATGGCAATCAGCCCCAGCATTTT
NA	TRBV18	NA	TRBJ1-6	CASSQGKEHPLHF	TGTGCCAGCTCGCAGGGGAAGGAACATCCCCTCCACTTT
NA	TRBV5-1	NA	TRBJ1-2	CASSLDWGRVGYGYTF	TGCGCCAGCAGCTTGGATTGGGGCAGGGTGGGATATGGCTACACCTTC
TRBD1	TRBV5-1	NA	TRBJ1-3	CASSPGTGGNTIYF	TGCGCCAGCAGCCCCGGGACAGGGGGAAACACCATATATTTT
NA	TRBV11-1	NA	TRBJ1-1	CASSSRVMNTEAFF	TGTGCCAGCAGCTCCAGGGTTATGAACACTGAAGCTTTCTTT
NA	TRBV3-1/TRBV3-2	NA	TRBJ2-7	CASSHRGYEQYF	TGTGCCAGCAGCCACAGGGGATACGAGCAGTACTTC
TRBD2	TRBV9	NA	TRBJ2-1	CASSAGTSGGFGEQFF	TGTGCCAGCAGCGCCGGGACTAGCGGGGGGTTTGGAGAGCAGTTCTTC
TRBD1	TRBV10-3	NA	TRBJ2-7	CATIKEQGAYEQYF	TGTGCCACCATTAAGGAGCAGGGGGCATACGAGCAGTACTTC
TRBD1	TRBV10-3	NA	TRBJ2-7	CAISPLTGNEQYF	TGTGCCATCAGTCCGCTGACAGGGAACGAGCAGTACTTC
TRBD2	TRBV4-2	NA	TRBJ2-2	CASSHQTSGGDTGELFF	TGTGCCAGCAGCCACCAGACTAGCGGGGGGGACACCGGGGAGCTGTTTTTT
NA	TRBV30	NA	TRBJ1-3	CAWSQNGNTIYF	TGTGCCTGGAGTCAGAATGGAAACACCATATATTTT
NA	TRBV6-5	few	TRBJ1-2	CASREVGGFGYTF	TGTGCCAGCAGGGAGGTCGGGGGTTTTGGCTACACCTTC